This T cell receptor beta chain comes out of a study of early T cells in non-severe SARS-CoV-2 infection. Deletions cut 7 bases from V and 5 bases from J, with 18 bases between. The CDR3 contains 15 residues. Germline lookup yields CDR1 LGHDT and CDR2 YNNKEL (reference sequence). By proportion, this clonotype is medium-sized. Unique molecular identifiers were attached to individual cDNA molecules. Using its own MiXCR run on the 5' RACE reads, TCRdb lists one record per CDR3 protein. The sample contains 65,000 to 85,000 distinct CDR3 sequences, roughly 12% of which appear only once. The sample comprised whole blood. The receptor was isolated from an adult who was a healthcare worker with PCR-confirmed SARS-CoV-2 infection or an uninfected control (not recorded which). The rearrangement links TRBV3-1 to TRBJ1-5; unclear D gene. CDR3 region: CASTPDGRVDQPQHF. DNA for the CDR3: TGTGCCAGCACCCCCGATGGGAGGGTGGATCAGCCCCAGCATTTT.